Below, 25 T cell receptor beta chains from the same sample are listed, as sequenced in a study of metastatic and nonmetastatic thyroid tumors (dated by TCRdb to between 2020 and 2021). Before undergoing thyroid surgery, none of the patients had been given any kind of treatment. To prepare the library, PCR was applied. Sequencing took place on an Illumina HiSeq 4000. TCRdb reran the public reads through fastp at Q25 and MiXCR, keeping productive beta chains. The sample table shows fewer than 40,000 clones, and more than 20% are seen once. 9% to 10% of the sample lies in the top ten. The sequenced material came from blood. These receptors originate from a female donor with papillary thyroid cancer or a benign thyroid nodule (not recorded which). Some clones in this sample may be carry-over from other donors' samples.

This clone was detected ten times or more. The gene calls are TRBV25-1 and TRBJ1-2, with D unresolved. The germline V and J ends were trimmed by 3 bases and 3 bases, with 14 bases remaining between them. Germline CDR1 and CDR2: MGHDK and SYGVNS. The CDR3 spans 15 residues. The CDR3 is CASSEAGEEDYGYTF. In nucleotides, the CDR3 is TGTGCCAGCAGTGAGGCCGGGGAGGAAGACTATGGCTACACCTTC.

This clone was picked up a small number of times. The gene calls are TRBV29-1 and TRBJ1-2, with D possibly TRBD1 on 5 matching bases. Between the trimmed V and J ends, which lost 0 bases and 4 bases, there was a span of 9 bases. From germline, CDR1 is SQVTM and CDR2 ANQGSEA. This CDR3 is built from 13 residues. The CDR3 sequence is CSVEEAGGYGYTF. CDR3 DNA: TGCAGCGTTGAAGAGGCGGGGGGCTATGGCTACACCTTC.

V gene TRBV12-3 or TRBV12-4 combines with J gene TRBJ1-3, with a weak D call TRBD1 (5 bases). The CDR3 extends over 17 amino acids. V shed 3 bases and J shed 2 bases, with 17 bases lying between them. This chain's CDR3 is CASSLGRVIGTGNTIYF. The DNA for the CDR3 is TGTGCCAGCAGTTTGGGCAGGGTGATAGGTACTGGAAACACCATATATTTT.

This clone showed up many times. The chain is built from TRBV2 and TRBJ2-1; weak D call: TRBD2 (5 bases). V was shortened by 7 bases and J by 10 bases, with 17 bases between the two germline ends. The CDR3 totals 13 residues. Germline V gene lookup returns CDR1 SNHLY and CDR2 FYNNEI. The CDR3 sequence: CASTSIGLLEQFF. DNA for the CDR3: TGTGCCAGCACTTCTATCGGACTTCTCGAGCAGTTCTTC.

The chain recombines TRBV24-1 with TRBJ2-3; TRBD2 matches at 7 bases. V shed 10 bases and J 1 base; nucleotides not matched to a gene: 7. In germline, CDR1 is KGHDR, CDR2 SFDVKD. This CDR3 has 14 residues. In DNA, the CDR3 is TGTGCCACACCTCTAGCGGCATGCACAGATACGCAGTATTTT. Its translation is CATPLAACTDTQYF.

This clone was observed a handful of times. A much larger clone lies one base from this, so it may be a read error. This sequence joins TRBV12-5 and TRBJ2-3; D is undetermined. V dropped 2 bases and J dropped 13 bases, with 16 bases sitting between them. This CDR3 has 13 residues. Germline V gives CDR1 LGHNT, CDR2 FRNRAP. CDR3 in amino acids: CASGLIVEAREYF. The CDR3, as DNA: TGTGCTAGTGGTTTGATTGTAGAGGCGCGCGAGTATTTT.

This sequence joins TRBV14 and TRBJ2-7, with TRBD2 identical over 7 bases. Germline V gene sequence: CDR1 SGHDN, CDR2 FVKESK. This CDR3 is built from 15 residues. The ends lost 0 bases at V and 4 bases at J; junction bases unmatched: 6. CDR3 loop: CASSQDGAGVYEQYF. In DNA form, the CDR3 reads TGTGCCAGCAGCCAAGATGGGGCGGGGGTTTACGAGCAGTACTTC.

A few counts support this clone. The V and J genes are TRBV6-4 and TRBJ1-6; 9 bases fit TRBD1. The CDR3 is 14 residues long. The germline CDR1 and CDR2 sequences are MRHNA and SNTAGT. Germline trimming cut 5 bases from V and 9 bases from J; bases unmatched to any gene: 5. The CDR3 sequence is CASSWDRETSPLHF. CDR3 sequence (DNA): TGTGCCAGCAGTTGGGACAGGGAGACTTCACCCCTCCACTTT.

The sample holds many counts of this clone. The gene calls are TRBV7-9 and TRBJ1-4, with a possible D match to TRBD1 (5 bases). With 9 bases removed from V and 6 bases from J, the gap between germline ends came to 8 bases. This CDR3 spans 11 amino acids. Germline CDR1 SEHNR, CDR2 FQNEAQ (reference sequence). Written as DNA, the CDR3 is TGTGCCAGTCGACAGTATGAAAAACTGTTTTTT. It specifies CASRQYEKLFF.

This clone was observed many times. The chain couples TRBV11-2 to TRBJ2-5; TRBD1 agrees at 9 bases. V shed 1 base, J shed 5 bases, and the junction held 11 bases outside the gene matches. The length of the CDR3 is 17 residues. CDR1 and CDR2 (germline): SGHAT, FQNNGV. In nucleotides, the CDR3 is TGTGCCAGCAGCTTAGGGAATACAGGGGGCTGGCGGGAGACCCAGTACTTC. It yields the protein CASSLGNTGGWRETQYF.

The chain uses TRBV11-2 and TRBJ2-3; TRBD2 agrees at 7 bases. The CDR3 spans 17 residues. V lost 5 bases to trimming and J lost 3 bases; unmatched junction nucleotides: 14. Looked up from germline, CDR1 is SGHAT and CDR2 is FQNNGV. CDR3 region: CASSPRRAGAWTDTQYF. The CDR3 nucleotides read TGTGCCAGCAGCCCTCGCAGGGCGGGAGCGTGGACAGATACGCAGTATTTT.

This clone was found many times. The sample carries other DNA sequences with the same CDR3. V is TRBV28 and J is TRBJ2-5; 9 bases align to TRBD1. V lost 2 bases, J lost 6 bases, and 10 bases stayed unmatched. Germline V gene lookup returns CDR1 MDHEN and CDR2 SYDVKM. The CDR3 has 16 amino acids. In nucleotides, the CDR3 is TGTGCCAGCAGTTTACTCCCGGGACAGGGCGGGAAGACCCAGTACTTC. Its translation: CASSLLPGQGGKTQYF.

This clone was detected many times. This sequence joins TRBV5-4 and TRBJ2-3; D is perhaps TRBD1 (6 bases). V was cut by 4 bases and J by 2 bases, with 14 bases left in between. The CDR3 runs to 15 residues. Germline CDR1 SGHNT, CDR2 YYREEE (reference sequence). The CDR3 sequence is CASSQFQGSTDTQYF. DNA of the CDR3: TGTGCCAGCAGCCAATTTCAGGGGTCCACAGATACGCAGTATTTT.

In its sample, this clone was seen many times. The CDR3 DNA reads as TGTGCCAGCAGTTTGGGCCAGGGGCTTTTAGGCTACACCTTC. This sequence encodes CASSLGQGLLGYTF. This chain uses TRBV12-3 or TRBV12-4 with TRBJ1-2; possible D gene TRBD1, 6 bases. Trimming shortened V by 3 bases and J by 8 bases, and 16 bases separated the two germline ends. The CDR3 contains 14 residues.

The count of this clone is one. One end of the junction is discordant with germline, which a read error may explain. V gene TRBV28 combines with J gene TRBJ1-2; D ambiguous. The CDR3 is 10 amino acids. The germline CDR1 and CDR2 sequences are MDHEN and SYDVKM. CDR3 DNA: TGTGCCCGCACTACCTCTGGCTACTCCTTC. Its protein product is CARTTSGYSF.

The chain uses TRBV20-1 and TRBJ2-3, with D hard to call. Germline values: CDR1 DFQATT, CDR2 SNEGSKA (reference sequence). Trimming cost V 0 bases and J 2 bases, with 18 bases left between them. The CDR3 sequence is 17 residues long. CDR3 residues: CSARERTHRKNTDTQYF. Here the CDR3 DNA reads TGCAGTGCTAGAGAACGGACGCACCGGAAGAACACAGATACGCAGTATTTT.

This clone has a count of ten or more. The rearrangement links TRBV6-1 to TRBJ1-1, with D unclear. V was trimmed by 6 bases and J by 7 bases, leaving 15 bases between them. Germline V gene sequence: CDR1 MNHNS, CDR2 SASEGT. There are 13 residues in the CDR3. The CDR3 coding sequence is TGTGCCAGCAGACGTCAATCGGTATTTGAAGCTTTCTTT. Protein: CASRRQSVFEAFF.

Ten or more counts support this clone. This may stem from a read error, because a much larger clone lies one nucleotide away. The chain carries TRBV5-1 and TRBJ2-1, with 7 bases lining up with TRBD2. The CDR3 has 15 residues. The germline V gene has CDR1 SGHRS and CDR2 YFSETQ. The trim removed 5 bases at V and 7 bases at J, leaving 12 bases unmatched. The CDR3 coding sequence is TGCGCCAGCAGAAGAACCGGGACTACACTGAATGAGCAGTTCTTC. This encodes CASRRTGTTLNEQFF.

This clone was seen a few times. One end of the junction does not line up with germline, which may come from a read error. The V gene is TRBV6-2 or TRBV6-3, the J gene TRBJ2-7; D uncertain. Per the germline V gene, CDR1 is MNHEY and CDR2 is SVGEGT. The CDR3 totals 13 residues. The CDR3 loop reads CASSYSTKYDQYF. CDR3 sequence (DNA): TGTGCCAGCAGTTACTCGACAAAATACGATCAGTACTTC.

This rearrangement joins TRBV14 to TRBJ1-2; 7 bases are a match to TRBD1. The CDR3 totals 14 residues. Trimming at V came to 4 bases and at J to 4 bases, leaving 6 bases not matched to a gene. Germline assignment: CDR1 SGHDN and CDR2 FVKESK. The CDR3 coding sequence is TGTGCCAGCAGCCGGGCCGGGACAGCCTATGGCTACACCTTC. Its protein is CASSRAGTAYGYTF.

At least ten counts were recorded for this clone. V and J are TRBV6-2 or TRBV6-3 and TRBJ2-2; possibly TRBD1 for D (6 bases). The V gene lost 0 bases and the J gene lost 7 bases, with 12 bases spanning the gap. The germline gives CDR1 MNHEY, CDR2 SVGEGT. This CDR3 is 15 amino acids long. CDR3 coding DNA: TGTGCCAGCAGTTACTCAAACAGGGTTAACGGGGAGCTGTTTTTT. This translates into CASSYSNRVNGELFF.

As regards this clone: Being one base from a much bigger clone, this may be a read error. The chain recombines TRBV5-1 with TRBJ2-7; possibly TRBD1 for D (6 bases). From germline, CDR1 is SGHRS and CDR2 YFSETQ. This CDR3 is built from 15 residues. V was shortened by 0 bases and J by 7 bases, with 17 bases between the two germline ends. CDR3 sequence: CASSLVGGRPEEQYF. In DNA form, the CDR3 reads TGCGCCAGCAGCTTGGTAGGGGGACGGCCTGAAGAGCAGTACTTC.

The chain combines TRBV20-1 with TRBJ2-7, with TRBD2 identical over 15 bases. Trimming at V came to 5 bases and at J to 0 bases, leaving 8 bases not matched to a gene. There are 17 residues in the CDR3. The V gene's germline CDR1 is DFQATT and CDR2 SNEGSKA (reference sequence). The CDR3 nucleotides read TGCAGTGCTGCTGGGACTAGCGGGAGGACTGGCTCCTACGAGCAGTACTTC. Protein product: CSAAGTSGRTGSYEQYF.

The V and J genes are TRBV4-1 and TRBJ2-4, with no clear D. V was trimmed by 0 bases and J by 0 bases, leaving 18 bases between them. The CDR3 runs to 19 residues. The germline V gene encodes CDR1 MGHRA and CDR2 YSYEKL. CDR3 loop: CASSQDSGSGNLAKNIQYF. The CDR3 DNA sequence: TGCGCCAGCAGCCAAGATAGTGGGTCCGGTAACCTAGCCAAAAACATTCAGTACTTC.

The sample holds many counts of this clone. The V call is TRBV6-4, the J call TRBJ2-3; tentatively, D is TRBD2 (6 bases). This CDR3 spans 15 amino acids. V was clipped by 6 bases and J by 0 bases, with 13 bases between them. From germline, CDR1 is MRHNA and CDR2 SNTAGT. The CDR3 sequence is CASRAGKSSTDTQYF. The CDR3, as DNA: TGTGCCAGCAGGGCGGGAAAGTCTAGCACAGATACGCAGTATTTT.